This entry describes one T cell receptor beta chain. As yet, its antigen is unknown. This specimen comes from a study of cytomegalovirus exposure and HLA in healthy donors. Vbeta (60) and Jbeta (13) primers were used in the PCR. TCRdb's table, derived via immunoSEQ multiplex PCR, lists solely in-frame clones and lacks some. Of fewer than 85,000 clones in the sample, approximately 70% were seen once. Whole-study results and caveats: A later analysis found TCR association rates differed by HLA locus, highest for DRB1 and lowest for HLA-C.

The CDR3 runs to 13 residues. From germline, CDR1 is MNHEY and CDR2 SMNVEV (reference sequence). Trimming cost V 3 bases and J 7 bases, with 10 bases left between them. This chain links TRBV27 with TRBJ2-1; D gene uncertain. This sequence was found in a woman aged 40 to 50 in good health and CMV-seropositive. Sequences were obtained from PBMCs. This CDR3 reads CASSLVQWNEQFF. The CDR3 region has the DNA TGTGCCAGCAGTTTGGTACAGTGGAATGAGCAGTTCTTC.